Presented here are 28 T cell receptor beta chains from one specimen sequenced in a study of T cells in Graves' hyperthyroidism and ophthalmopathy. TCR beta CDR3 regions were amplified from RNA transcripts. The TCR CDR3 first-round RT-PCR relied on the HTBI primer set. TCRdb reprocessed the multiplex PCR reads with MiXCR, giving one entry per CDR3 protein. The table lists more than 350,000 distinct CDR3 sequences, roughly 14% of them singletons. What was sequenced was blood. The receptors originated from a woman under 40 with Graves' ophthalmopathy.

The sample holds a few counts of this clonotype. This sequence joins TRBV28 and TRBJ1-1; TRBD1 matches at 7 bases. The CDR3 sequence is 15 residues long. Germline values: CDR1 MDHEN, CDR2 SYDVKM. V was clipped by 4 bases and J by 4 bases; unmatched bases: 9. The CDR3 nucleotides read TGTGCCAGCAGTTCCCCCTCCGCAGGGGGCACTGAAGCTTTCTTT. This gives the protein CASSSPSAGGTEAFF. The whole variable domain, filled in from reference TRBV28 and TRBJ1-1, reads DVKVTQSSRYLVKRTGEKVFLECVQDMDHENMFWYRQDPGLGLRLIYFSYDVKMKEKGDIPEGYSVSREKKERFSLILESASTNQTSMYLCASSSPSAGGTEAFFGQGTRLTVV.

Of note for this clonotype: The junction shows a germline mismatch at one end, possibly a read error. This rearrangement joins TRBV6-1 to TRBJ1-5, with TRBD1 as a possible D gene (6 bases). This CDR3 is built from 14 residues. Germline CDR1 reads MNHNS; CDR2 reads SASEGT. This CDR3 reads CASREGTHNQPQHF. The DNA for the CDR3 is TGTGCCAGCAGGGAAGGGACACACAATCAGCCCCAGCATTTT.

Ten or more counts support this clonotype. The rearrangement joins TRBV29-1 to TRBJ2-1; D is undetermined. Trimming stripped 6 bases from V and 13 bases from J, with 19 bases between. Germline V lookup: CDR1 SQVTM, CDR2 ANQGSEA. The CDR3 is 12 amino acids. This CDR3 reads CSVFPPAPVQFF. The CDR3 DNA sequence: TGCAGCGTATTCCCTCCTGCCCCCGTTCAGTTCTTC.

This clonotype showed up just a few times. V usage is TRBV5-4 and J usage is TRBJ2-1, with a weak D call TRBD2 (6 bases). Trimming took 0 bases from V and 4 from J, leaving 14 bases between them. Germline CDR1 SGHNT, CDR2 YYREEE (reference sequence). This CDR3 has 16 amino acids. CDR3 nucleotide sequence: TGTGCCAGCAGCTTGGGAGGGCTAGCGAGATACAATGAGCAGTTCTTC. It is translated as CASSLGGLARYNEQFF.

This chain uses TRBV28 with TRBJ1-1; D not certain. Germline-derived CDR1 and CDR2 are MDHEN and SYDVKM. There are 14 residues in the CDR3. The V end was cut by 3 bases, the J end by 1 base, with 9 bases between. CDR3 sequence (DNA): TGTGCCAGCAGTTTGGTGACACCGAACACTGAAGCTTTCTTT. Translated: CASSLVTPNTEAFF.

This clonotype showed up many times. The rearrangement joins TRBV2 to TRBJ2-1; possibly TRBD2 for D (6 bases). The CDR3 has 13 residues. Trimming shortened V by 6 bases and J by 5 bases, and 11 bases separated the two germline ends. CDR1 and CDR2 from the germline V gene are SNHLY and FYNNEI. The CDR3: CASRAGKNNEQFF. CDR3 sequence (DNA): TGTGCCAGCAGGGCGGGGAAAAACAATGAGCAGTTCTTC.

The chain joins TRBV12-5 to TRBJ2-2; D is possibly TRBD1 (5 bases). Trimming took 6 bases from V and 8 from J, leaving 28 bases between them. The CDR3 runs 18 residues. The germline V gene encodes CDR1 LGHNT and CDR2 FRNRAP. CDR3 sequence reads: CASGLLIGHLTLGGELFF. CDR3 bases: TGTGCTAGTGGGCTCCTAATAGGACACCTAACTCTGGGAGGGGAGCTGTTTTTT.

This clonotype appeared many times. V gene TRBV7-9 combines with J gene TRBJ2-5; tentative D call: TRBD1 (5 bases). V lost 3 bases to trimming and J lost 4 bases, with 15 bases between them. The CDR3 is made up of 15 amino acids. The germline CDR1 and CDR2 sequences are SEHNR and FQNEAQ (reference sequence). CDR3 amino acids: CASSFPDSGGETQYF. The CDR3 nucleotides read TGTGCCAGCAGCTTTCCTGACAGTGGCGGAGAGACCCAGTACTTC.

This clonotype was seen many times. This sequence joins TRBV24-1 and TRBJ2-4; D not resolved. CDR3 length equals 15 residues. Germline CDR1 reads KGHDR; CDR2 reads SFDVKD. With 4 bases removed from V and 0 bases from J, the gap between germline ends came to 9 bases. This CDR3 reads CATSELVLAKNIQYF. The CDR3 nucleotides are TGTGCCACCAGTGAGCTTGTACTAGCCAAAAACATTCAGTACTTC.

This clonotype was observed many times. This sequence joins TRBV30 and TRBJ2-1, with D perhaps matching TRBD2 (7 bases). CDR1 and CDR2 from the germline V gene are GTSNPN and SVGIG (reference sequence). Trimming pared 0 bases from V and 7 bases from J, leaving 13 bases between. The CDR3 consists of 14 residues. CDR3 sequence (DNA): TGTGCCTGGAGTGTAGGGGGGGCTCGGAATGAGCAGTTCTTC. Protein product: CAWSVGGARNEQFF.

The sample holds a few counts of this clonotype. V is TRBV27 and J is TRBJ2-6; 15 bases are shared with TRBD2. The V segment lost 5 bases and the J segment 4 bases; nucleotides outside the gene matches: 6. Germline V gives CDR1 MNHEY, CDR2 SMNVEV (reference sequence). This CDR3 is built from 18 residues. The CDR3 loop reads CASSRRTSGGGGANVLTF. The CDR3 coding sequence is TGTGCCAGCAGTCGCCGGACTAGCGGGGGGGGAGGGGCCAACGTCCTGACTTTC.

The chain uses TRBV11-2 and TRBJ1-1, with D unclear. The CDR3 extends over 14 amino acids. The germline V gene has CDR1 SGHAT and CDR2 FQNNGV. V was clipped by 0 bases and J by 5 bases, with 10 bases between them. The CDR3 sequence: CASSLDMAGTEAFF. Written as DNA, the CDR3 is TGTGCCAGCAGCTTAGATATGGCGGGTACTGAAGCTTTCTTT.

This clonotype was observed at least ten times. The chain combines TRBV5-6 with TRBJ2-1, with D maybe TRBD1 (6 bases). V gave up 1 base and J gave up 3 bases, with 14 bases separating them. CDR3 length: 16 residues. The germline V gene has CDR1 SGHDT and CDR2 YYEEEE. This CDR3 reads CASSLLGQGNYNEQFF. The CDR3 bases are TGTGCCAGCAGCTTGTTGGGGCAGGGGAACTACAATGAGCAGTTCTTC.

This clonotype has a count of ten or more. The chain is built from TRBV5-1 and TRBJ1-1; a possible D gene is TRBD1 (5 bases). The ends were cut back, 2 bases at V and 3 bases at J, with 20 bases in the middle. The CDR3 is 17 residues long. Germline V gene data show CDR1 as SGHRS and CDR2 as YFSETQ. This CDR3 reads CASSFMGLVGSDTEAFF. As DNA, the CDR3 is TGCGCCAGCAGCTTCATGGGGCTCGTAGGTTCAGACACTGAAGCTTTCTTT. Variable domain in full (rest from reference TRBV5-1 and TRBJ1-1): KAGVTQTPRYLIKTRGQQVTLSCSPISGHRSVSWYQQTPGQGLQFLFEYFSETQRNKGNFPGRFSGRQFSNSRSEMNVSTLELGDSALYLCASSFMGLVGSDTEAFFGQGTRLTVV.

This sequence joins TRBV4-2 and TRBJ1-1; the D is unclear. CDR1 LGHNA and CDR2 YNFKEQ come from the germline V gene. V was cut by 0 bases and J by 1 base, with 9 bases left in between. This CDR3 is built from 15 residues. The CDR3 spells CASSQDSGRNTEAFF. The CDR3 bases are TGTGCCAGCAGCCAAGATTCAGGCAGGAACACTGAAGCTTTCTTT.

This clonotype showed up many times. The chain has TRBV6-1 and TRBJ1-5; 7 positions match TRBD1. The CDR3 sequence is 14 residues long. The trim removed 9 bases at V and 3 bases at J, leaving 8 bases unmatched. Germline values: CDR1 MNHNS, CDR2 SASEGT. CDR3: CASETGYYNQPQHF. Written as DNA, the CDR3 is TGTGCCAGTGAGACAGGGTACTACAATCAGCCCCAGCATTTT.

This clonotype showed up many times. The chain combines TRBV11-2 with TRBJ2-7; no clear D. The V and J ends lost 5 bases and 5 bases respectively, with 7 bases between them. The CDR3 has 11 amino acids. The germline gives CDR1 SGHAT, CDR2 FQNNGV. For the CDR3, the DNA is TGTGCCAGCAGCCAGACTGACGAGCAGTACTTC. It encodes CASSQTDEQYF.

This clonotype was detected many times. The chain employs TRBV10-3 and TRBJ2-2, with no clear D. The CDR3 has 13 residues. Trimming removed 4 bases from V and 1 base from J, with 4 bases in between. Germline assignment: CDR1 ENHRY and CDR2 SYGVKD. CDR3 sequence reads: CAISGENTGELFF. In nucleotides, the CDR3 is TGTGCCATCAGTGGGGAGAACACCGGGGAGCTGTTTTTT.

This clonotype was seen more than once but under ten times. Being one base from a much bigger clone, this may be a read error. The V gene is TRBV2, the J gene TRBJ2-7; the D is unclear. The germline V gene encodes CDR1 SNHLY and CDR2 FYNNEI. The CDR3 covers 14 residues. Here the CDR3 DNA reads TGTGCCAGCAGTCCGGGTCTCCTACCCTACGGGCAGTACTTC. Protein sequence: CASSPGLLPYGQYF.

This clonotype appeared many times. V usage is TRBV7-2 and J usage is TRBJ2-5; D is perhaps TRBD1 or TRBD2 (6 bases each). This CDR3 spans 14 amino acids. Germline CDR1 and CDR2: SGHTA and FQGNSA. V lost 5 bases to trimming and J lost 5 bases, with 15 bases between them. The CDR3 protein is CASSKGGSPETQYF. DNA for the CDR3: TGTGCCAGCAGCAAAGGGGGGAGTCCCGAGACCCAGTACTTC.

This clonotype was counted between two and nine times. A much more abundant neighbour one base away suggests this may be a read error. The J gene is TRBJ1-1, the V gene TRBV10-3; no definite D call. Germline V CDR1 and CDR2: ENHRY, SYGVKD. V shed 3 bases and J shed 0 bases, with 5 bases lying between them. The CDR3 extends over 13 amino acids. DNA of the CDR3: TGTGCCATCAGTGATAGGGTGAACACTGAAGCTTTCTTT. Its translation is CAISDRVNTEAFF.

This clonotype was seen repeatedly, ten times or more. The chain couples TRBV3-1 to TRBJ1-4; D unresolved. Trimming took off 0 bases at V and 7 bases at J, with 3 bases between the two ends. The CDR3 sequence is 12 residues long. The germline gives CDR1 LGHDT, CDR2 YNNKEL (reference sequence). In nucleotides, the CDR3 is TGTGCCAGCAGCCAAGATGTTGAAAAACTGTTTTTT. Translation gives CASSQDVEKLFF.

This clonotype turned up a few times. The chain couples TRBV25-1 to TRBJ1-5; D is uncertain. The ends were cut back, 3 bases at V and 1 base at J, with 13 bases in the middle. The V gene's germline CDR1 is MGHDK and CDR2 SYGVNS. This CDR3 region has 16 residues. The CDR3 nucleotides are TGTGCCAGCAGTGATAACTTGGGTTTCAGCAATCAGCCCCAGCATTTT. It translates to CASSDNLGFSNQPQHF.

There are many counts of this clonotype. The chain joins TRBV5-8 to TRBJ1-2; 7 bases line up with TRBD1. In germline, CDR1 is SGHTS, CDR2 YDEGEE. V gave up 4 bases and J gave up 3 bases; unmatched junction bases: 12. This CDR3 comprises 16 residues. CDR3 nucleotides: TGTGCCAGCAGCCCCGTCGACAGGGAAGTCGACTATGGCTACACCTTC. Encoded protein: CASSPVDREVDYGYTF. Looking up the rest from reference TRBV5-8 and TRBJ1-2 gives the full variable domain: EAGVTQSPTHLIKTRGQQATLRCSPISGHTSVYWYQQALGLGLQFLLWYDEGEERNRGNFPPRFSGRQFPNYSSELNVNALELEDSALYLCASSPVDREVDYGYTFGSGTRLTVV.

This chain connects TRBV9 to TRBJ2-2; D uncertain. This CDR3 is 11 amino acids long. Germline lookup yields CDR1 SGDLS and CDR2 YYNGEE. Deletions cut 3 bases from V and 6 bases from J, with 3 bases between. Written as DNA, the CDR3 is TGTGCCAGCAGCGGCTCCGGGGAGCTGTTTTTT. Amino acid sequence: CASSGSGELFF.

The chain has TRBV11-2 and TRBJ2-1; no clear D. V was trimmed by 3 bases and J by 4 bases, leaving 10 bases between them. CDR3 length: 14 residues. Germline CDR1 SGHAT, CDR2 FQNNGV. This chain's CDR3 is CASSFRLGYNEQFF. The CDR3 coding sequence is TGTGCCAGCAGCTTTCGACTTGGGTACAATGAGCAGTTCTTC.

This clonotype was seen many times. The chain carries TRBV7-9 and TRBJ2-7, with D maybe TRBD1 (6 bases). The V end lost 4 bases, the J end lost 2 bases, and 12 bases lay between the germline ends. Looked up from germline, CDR1 is SEHNR and CDR2 is FQNEAQ (reference sequence). The CDR3 has 14 amino acids. The CDR3 nucleotides are TGTGCCAGCAGCTCTGACAGGAGACCCTACGAGCAGTACTTC. Encoded protein: CASSSDRRPYEQYF.

This clonotype was detected a few times. J is TRBJ1-3 and V is TRBV4-1, with no clear D. Germline-derived CDR1 and CDR2 are MGHRA and YSYEKL. V lost 1 base and J 0 bases, leaving 10 bases between the germline ends. The CDR3 runs to 16 residues. CDR3 residues: CASSQGPPGSGNTIYF. The CDR3, as DNA: TGCGCCAGCAGCCAAGGACCTCCTGGCTCTGGAAACACCATATATTTT.